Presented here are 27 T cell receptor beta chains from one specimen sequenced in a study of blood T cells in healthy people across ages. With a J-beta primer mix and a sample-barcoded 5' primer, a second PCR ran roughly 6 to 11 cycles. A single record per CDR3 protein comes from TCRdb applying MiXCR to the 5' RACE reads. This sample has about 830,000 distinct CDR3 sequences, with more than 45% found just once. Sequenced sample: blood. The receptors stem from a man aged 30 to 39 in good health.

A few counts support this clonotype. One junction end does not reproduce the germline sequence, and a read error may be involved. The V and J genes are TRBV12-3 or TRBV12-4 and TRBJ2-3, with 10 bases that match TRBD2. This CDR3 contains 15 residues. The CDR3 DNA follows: TGTGCCACCAGTCGGGCTAGCGGGAGTCAGGATACGCAGTATTTT. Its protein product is CATSRASGSQDTQYF.

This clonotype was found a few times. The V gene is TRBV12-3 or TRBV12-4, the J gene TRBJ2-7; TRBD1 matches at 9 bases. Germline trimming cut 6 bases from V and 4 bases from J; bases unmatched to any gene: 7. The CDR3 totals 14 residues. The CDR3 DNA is TGTGCCAGCAGGGTCGACAGGGGGGTGTACGAGCAGTACTTC. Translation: CASRVDRGVYEQYF.

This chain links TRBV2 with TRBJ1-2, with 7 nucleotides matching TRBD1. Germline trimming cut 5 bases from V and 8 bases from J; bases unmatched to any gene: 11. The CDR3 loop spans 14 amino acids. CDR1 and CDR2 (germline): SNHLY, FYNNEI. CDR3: CASSRDPQGPGYTF. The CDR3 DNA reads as TGTGCCAGCAGTCGAGACCCACAGGGGCCCGGCTACACCTTC.

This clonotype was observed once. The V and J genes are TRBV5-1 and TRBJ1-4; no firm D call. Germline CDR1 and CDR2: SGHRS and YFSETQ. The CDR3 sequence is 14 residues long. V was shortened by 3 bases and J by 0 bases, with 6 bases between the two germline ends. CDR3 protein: CASSWTTTNEKLFF. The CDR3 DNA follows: TGCGCCAGCAGCTGGACGACAACTAATGAAAAACTGTTTTTT.

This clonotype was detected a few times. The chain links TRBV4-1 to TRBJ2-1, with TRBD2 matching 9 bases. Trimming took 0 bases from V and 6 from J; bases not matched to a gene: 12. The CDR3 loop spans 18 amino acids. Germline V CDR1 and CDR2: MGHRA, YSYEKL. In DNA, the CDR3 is TGCGCCAGCAGCCAAGATCTCCTTAGCGGGAGATCCGGCAATGAGCAGTTCTTC. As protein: CASSQDLLSGRSGNEQFF.

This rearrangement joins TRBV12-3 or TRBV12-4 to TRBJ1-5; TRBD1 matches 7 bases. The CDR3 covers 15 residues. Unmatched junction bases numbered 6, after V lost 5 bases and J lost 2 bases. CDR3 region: CASSPRQGRNQPQHF. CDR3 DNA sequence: TGTGCCAGCAGTCCGAGACAGGGCCGCAATCAGCCCCAGCATTTT.

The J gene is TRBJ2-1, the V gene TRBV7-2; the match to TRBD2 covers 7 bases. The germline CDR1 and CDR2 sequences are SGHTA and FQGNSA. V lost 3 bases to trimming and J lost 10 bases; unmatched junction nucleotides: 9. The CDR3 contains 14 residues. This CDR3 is CASSFAGESVEQFF. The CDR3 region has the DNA TGTGCCAGCAGCTTTGCGGGAGAGTCTGTCGAGCAGTTCTTC.

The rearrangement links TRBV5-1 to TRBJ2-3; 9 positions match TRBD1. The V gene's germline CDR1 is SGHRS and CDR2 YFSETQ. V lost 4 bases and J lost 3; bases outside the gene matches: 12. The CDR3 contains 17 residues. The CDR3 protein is CASSRTGTGSLTDTQYF. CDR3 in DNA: TGCGCCAGCAGCCGAACCGGGACAGGGAGTTTGACAGATACGCAGTATTTT.

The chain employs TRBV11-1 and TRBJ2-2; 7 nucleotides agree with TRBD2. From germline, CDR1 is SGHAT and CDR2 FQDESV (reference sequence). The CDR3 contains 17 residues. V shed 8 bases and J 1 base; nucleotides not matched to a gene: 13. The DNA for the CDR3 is TGTGCCAGCCGCTATACCCCTAGCGGAGGGAACACCGGGGAGCTGTTTTTT. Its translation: CASRYTPSGGNTGELFF. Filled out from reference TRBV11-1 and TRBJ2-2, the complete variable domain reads EAEVAQSPRYKITEKSQAVAFWCDPISGHATLYWYRQILGQGPELLVQFQDESVVDDSQLPKDRFSAERLKGVDSTLKIQPAELGDSAMYLCASRYTPSGGNTGELFFGEGSRLTVL.

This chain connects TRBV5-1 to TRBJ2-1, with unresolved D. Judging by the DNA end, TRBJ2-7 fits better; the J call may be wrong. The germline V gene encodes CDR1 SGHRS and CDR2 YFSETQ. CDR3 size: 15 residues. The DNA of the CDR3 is TGCGCCAGCAGCTTACAAGGGCCTACGGCGTCCGAGCAGTACTTC. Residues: CASSLQGPTASEQYF.

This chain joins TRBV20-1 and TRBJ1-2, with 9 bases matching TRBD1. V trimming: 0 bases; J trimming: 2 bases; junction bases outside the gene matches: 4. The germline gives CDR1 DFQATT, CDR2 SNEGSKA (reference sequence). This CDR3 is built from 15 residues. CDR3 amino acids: CSARDQDRGNYGYTF. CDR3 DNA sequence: TGCAGTGCTAGAGATCAGGACAGGGGAAACTATGGCTACACCTTC.

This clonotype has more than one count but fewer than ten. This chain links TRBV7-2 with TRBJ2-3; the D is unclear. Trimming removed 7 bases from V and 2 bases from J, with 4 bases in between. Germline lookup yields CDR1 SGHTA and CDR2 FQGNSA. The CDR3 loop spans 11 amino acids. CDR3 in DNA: TGTGCCAGCACTATCACAGATACGCAGTATTTT. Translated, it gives CASTITDTQYF.

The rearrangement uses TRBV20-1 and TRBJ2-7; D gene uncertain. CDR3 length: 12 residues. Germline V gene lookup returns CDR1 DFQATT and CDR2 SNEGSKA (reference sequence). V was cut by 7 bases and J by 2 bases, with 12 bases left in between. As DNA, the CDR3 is TGCAGTGGACGCAGAGAGACCTACGAGCAGTACTTC. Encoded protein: CSGRRETYEQYF.

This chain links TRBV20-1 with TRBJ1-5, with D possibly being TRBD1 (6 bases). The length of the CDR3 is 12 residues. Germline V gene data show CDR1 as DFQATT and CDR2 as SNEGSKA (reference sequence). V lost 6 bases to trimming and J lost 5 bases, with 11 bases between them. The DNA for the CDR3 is TGCAGTGCGGAATCAGGGGATCAGCCCCAGCATTTT. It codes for CSAESGDQPQHF.

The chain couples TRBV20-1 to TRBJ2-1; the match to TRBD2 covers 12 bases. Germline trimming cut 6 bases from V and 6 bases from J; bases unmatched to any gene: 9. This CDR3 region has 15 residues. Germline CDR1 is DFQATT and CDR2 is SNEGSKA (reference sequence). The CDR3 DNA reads TGCAGTGCCGCGATCGGACTAGCGGGGCTCAATGAGCAGTTCTTC. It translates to CSAAIGLAGLNEQFF.

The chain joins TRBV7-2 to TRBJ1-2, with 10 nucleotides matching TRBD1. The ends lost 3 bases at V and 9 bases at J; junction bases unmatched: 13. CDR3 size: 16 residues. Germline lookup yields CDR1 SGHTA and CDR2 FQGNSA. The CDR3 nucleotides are TGTGCCAGCAGCTTGCCCGGGACAGGGGCTGCCGGGAGCTACACCTTC. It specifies CASSLPGTGAAGSYTF.

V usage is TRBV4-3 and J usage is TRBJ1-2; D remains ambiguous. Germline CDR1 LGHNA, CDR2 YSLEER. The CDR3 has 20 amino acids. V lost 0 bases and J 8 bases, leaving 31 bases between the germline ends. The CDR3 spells CASSQDLTMPGFGARRGYTF. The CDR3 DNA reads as TGCGCCAGCAGCCAAGATCTGACAATGCCTGGTTTCGGAGCACGAAGGGGCTACACCTTC.

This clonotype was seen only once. CDR3 residues: CATSSVKGGNQPQHF. For the CDR3, the DNA is TGTGCCACCAGCAGTGTTAAGGGGGGCAATCAGCCCCAGCATTTT. The chain carries TRBV15 and TRBJ1-5; D perhaps matches TRBD1 (6 bases). The CDR3 sequence is 15 residues long. The V and J ends lost 3 bases and 2 bases respectively, with 11 bases between them. Germline CDR1 reads LNHNV; CDR2 reads YYDKDF (reference sequence).

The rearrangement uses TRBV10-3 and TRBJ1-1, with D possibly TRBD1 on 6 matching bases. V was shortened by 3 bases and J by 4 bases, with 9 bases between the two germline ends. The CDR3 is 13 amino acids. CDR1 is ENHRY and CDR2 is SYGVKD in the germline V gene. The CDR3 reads CAISETQGTEAFF. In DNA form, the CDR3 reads TGTGCCATCAGTGAAACACAGGGCACTGAAGCTTTCTTT.

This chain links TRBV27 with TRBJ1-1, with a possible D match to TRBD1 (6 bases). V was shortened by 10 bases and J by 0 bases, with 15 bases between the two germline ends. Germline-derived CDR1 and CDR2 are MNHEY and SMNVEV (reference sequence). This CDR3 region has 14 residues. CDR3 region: CATMTGTMNTEAFF. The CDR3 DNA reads TGTGCCACAATGACAGGTACTATGAACACTGAAGCTTTCTTT.

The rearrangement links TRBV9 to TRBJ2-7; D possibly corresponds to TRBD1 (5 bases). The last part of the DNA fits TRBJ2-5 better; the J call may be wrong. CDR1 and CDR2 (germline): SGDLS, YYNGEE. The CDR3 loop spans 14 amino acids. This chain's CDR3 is CASSSSTVRETQYF. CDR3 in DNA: TGTGCCAGCAGCTCCTCGACAGTCCGGGAGACCCAGTACTTC.

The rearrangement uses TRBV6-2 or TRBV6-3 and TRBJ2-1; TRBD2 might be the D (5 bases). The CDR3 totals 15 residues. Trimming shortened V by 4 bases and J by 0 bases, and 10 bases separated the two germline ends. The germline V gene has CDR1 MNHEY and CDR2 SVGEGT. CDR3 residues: CASSLGAYSYNEQFF. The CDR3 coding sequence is TGTGCCAGCAGTTTGGGAGCTTACTCCTACAATGAGCAGTTCTTC.

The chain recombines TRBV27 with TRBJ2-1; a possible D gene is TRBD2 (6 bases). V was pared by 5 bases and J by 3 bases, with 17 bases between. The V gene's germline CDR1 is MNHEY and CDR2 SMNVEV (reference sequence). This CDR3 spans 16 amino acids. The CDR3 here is CASSGRSLAGYNEQFF. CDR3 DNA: TGTGCCAGCAGTGGGAGGTCGCTAGCAGGCTACAATGAGCAGTTCTTC.

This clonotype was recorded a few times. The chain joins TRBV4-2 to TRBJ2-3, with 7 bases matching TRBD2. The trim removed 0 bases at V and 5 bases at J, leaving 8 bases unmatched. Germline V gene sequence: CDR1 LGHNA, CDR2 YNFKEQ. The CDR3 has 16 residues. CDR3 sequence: CASSQDELAAKDTQYF. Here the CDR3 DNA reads TGTGCCAGCAGCCAAGATGAGCTAGCGGCTAAAGATACGCAGTATTTT.

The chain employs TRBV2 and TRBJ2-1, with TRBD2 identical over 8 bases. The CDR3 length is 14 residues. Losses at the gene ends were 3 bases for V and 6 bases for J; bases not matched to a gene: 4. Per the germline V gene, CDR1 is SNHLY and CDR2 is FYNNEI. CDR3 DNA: TGTGCCAGCAGTGAGCTAGCGGGTGTCAATGAGCAGTTCTTC. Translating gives CASSELAGVNEQFF.

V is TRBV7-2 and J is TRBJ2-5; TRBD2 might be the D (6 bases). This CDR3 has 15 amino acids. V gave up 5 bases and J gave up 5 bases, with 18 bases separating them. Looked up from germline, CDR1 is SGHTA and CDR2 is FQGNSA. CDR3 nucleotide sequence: TGTGCCAGCAGCCTACCTGCGGGGATGACGGAGACCCAGTACTTC. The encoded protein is CASSLPAGMTETQYF. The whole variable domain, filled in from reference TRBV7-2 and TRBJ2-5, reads GAGVSQSPSNKVTEKGKDVELRCDPISGHTALYWYRQSLGQGLEFLIYFQGNSAPDKSGLPSDRFSAERTGGSVSTLTIQRTQQEDSAVYLCASSLPAGMTETQYFGPGTRLLVL.

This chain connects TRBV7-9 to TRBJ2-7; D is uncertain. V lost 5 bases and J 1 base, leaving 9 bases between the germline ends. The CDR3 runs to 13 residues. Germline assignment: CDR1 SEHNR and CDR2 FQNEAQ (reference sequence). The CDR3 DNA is TGTGCCAGCAGCCCGCCCGTTTCCTACGAGCAGTACTTC. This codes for CASSPPVSYEQYF.